A single sample is the source of the 26 T cell receptor beta chains below, sequenced in a study of human T cells and chemical hapten exposure. Via MiXCR, TCRdb re-called the RACE reads, giving one row per CDR3 protein. This sample yields just over 95,000 distinct CDR3 sequences, of which 27% are seen a single time; over 9% belongs to the top ten. Noted time point: patch test 3, about 24 weeks after DPC sensitization. The sample's treatment: therapeutic diphenylcyclopropenone sensitization with weekly scalp DPC. The specimen comprised whole blood, sampled in connection with sensitization to the hapten diphenylcyclopropenone (DPC). Source of these receptors: a man in his forties with alopecia areata. Some clones in this sample may be carry-over from other donors' samples.

This clonotype was seen a few times. This rearrangement joins TRBV7-9 to TRBJ2-7, with D perhaps matching TRBD1 (5 bases). The germline gives CDR1 SEHNR, CDR2 FQNEAQ (reference sequence). The CDR3 loop spans 12 amino acids. The V gene lost 5 bases and the J gene lost 7 bases, with 12 bases spanning the gap. CDR3 in amino acids: CASSPRREEQYF. The CDR3 DNA reads TGTGCCAGCAGCCCCCGCAGGGAAGAGCAGTACTTC.

The CDR3 loop is CASSYSTGVNEQYF. CDR3 coding DNA: TGTGCCAGCAGTTACTCGACAGGGGTAAACGAGCAGTACTTC. The J gene is TRBJ2-7, the V gene TRBV6-6; 8 nucleotides agree with TRBD1. There are 14 residues in the CDR3. The J segment lost 5 bases and the V segment lost 0 bases, leaving 3 bases of the junction unmatched. Germline V gene lookup returns CDR1 MNHNY and CDR2 SVGAGI (reference sequence).

The chain carries TRBV6-5 and TRBJ2-5; possible D gene TRBD1, 6 bases. V was clipped by 6 bases and J by 9 bases, with 17 bases between them. The CDR3 extends over 13 amino acids. Germline V gene lookup returns CDR1 MNHEY and CDR2 SVGAGI. Written as DNA, the CDR3 is TGTGCCAGCAGGATACAGGGTTCTCGGGCCCAGTACTTC. It translates to CASRIQGSRAQYF.

The chain is built from TRBV4-2 and TRBJ2-7; TRBD2 matches 9 bases. V shed 6 bases and J 2 bases; nucleotides not matched to a gene: 5. Per germline, CDR1 LGHNA and CDR2 YNFKEQ. This CDR3 is 14 amino acids long. This CDR3 is CASSNSGRAYEQYF. The CDR3 coding sequence is TGTGCCAGCAGTAATAGCGGGAGAGCCTACGAGCAGTACTTC.

This clonotype showed up just a few times. This chain links TRBV6-2 or TRBV6-3 with TRBJ2-7; D perhaps matches TRBD1 (5 bases). The V gene's germline CDR1 is MNHEY and CDR2 SVGEGT. This CDR3 has 14 amino acids. Between the trimmed V and J ends, which lost 2 bases and 2 bases, there was a span of 10 bases. CDR3 protein: CASSYRQGTYEQYF. DNA of the CDR3: TGTGCCAGCAGTTACCGCCAGGGAACCTACGAGCAGTACTTC.

This CDR3 reads CAISDRQVAYTDTQYF. The CDR3 coding sequence is TGTGCCATCAGTGATAGGCAGGTGGCATACACAGATACGCAGTATTTT. This chain joins TRBV10-3 and TRBJ2-3; D call uncertain. The germline V gene encodes CDR1 ENHRY and CDR2 SYGVKD. This CDR3 contains 16 residues. Trimming took 3 bases from V and 2 from J, leaving 15 bases between them.

The chain recombines TRBV7-9 with TRBJ2-7, with D possibly being TRBD2 (5 bases). The CDR3 is made up of 15 amino acids. V was shortened by 5 bases and J by 2 bases, with 16 bases between the two germline ends. Germline values: CDR1 SEHNR, CDR2 FQNEAQ (reference sequence). The CDR3 nucleotides are TGTGCCAGCAGCCGCCCGGCGGCCGGGACCTACGAGCAGTACTTC. It specifies CASSRPAAGTYEQYF.

In its sample, this clonotype was seen a few times. The V and J genes are TRBV7-2 and TRBJ2-4; D unresolved. V was trimmed by 6 bases and J by 8 bases, leaving 8 bases between them. Germline-derived CDR1 and CDR2 are SGHTA and FQGNSA. This CDR3 has 11 amino acids. CDR3 sequence reads: CASSFRDIQYF. The CDR3 nucleotides read TGTGCCAGCAGTTTCAGAGACATTCAGTACTTC. Combining the CDR3 with reference TRBV7-2 and TRBJ2-4 gives the whole variable domain GAGVSQSPSNKVTEKGKDVELRCDPISGHTALYWYRQSLGQGLEFLIYFQGNSAPDKSGLPSDRFSAERTGGSVSTLTIQRTQQEDSAVYLCASSFRDIQYFGAGTRLSVL.

This sequence joins TRBV6-1 and TRBJ2-1; TRBD1 agrees at 8 bases. The CDR3 loop spans 14 amino acids. From germline, CDR1 is MNHNS and CDR2 SASEGT. The trim removed 7 bases at V and 0 bases at J, leaving 2 bases unmatched. CDR3 bases: TGTGCCAGCATCACAGGGGGCTCCTACAATGAGCAGTTCTTC. Translation: CASITGGSYNEQFF.

The chain employs TRBV20-1 and TRBJ2-2, with a tentative D call TRBD1 (5 bases). Germline V gives CDR1 DFQATT, CDR2 SNEGSKA (reference sequence). V gave up 6 bases and J gave up 4 bases, with 9 bases separating them. The CDR3 covers 12 residues. In DNA, the CDR3 is TGCAGTGCACGACAGTGCACCGGGGAGCTGTTTTTT. This translates into CSARQCTGELFF.

This clonotype was seen a handful of times. The rearrangement uses TRBV12-3 or TRBV12-4 and TRBJ1-1, with D perhaps TRBD1 (5 bases). The CDR3 runs 14 residues. The V gene lost 4 bases and the J gene lost 0 bases, with 9 bases spanning the gap. CDR3 in DNA: TGTGCCAGCAGTTCGGGACTCGTGAACACTGAAGCTTTCTTT. Translating gives CASSSGLVNTEAFF.

This clonotype was seen a few times. This chain links TRBV5-1 with TRBJ2-3, with 11 bases lining up with TRBD2. The CDR3 consists of 17 residues. Trimming at V came to 2 bases and at J to 0 bases, leaving 5 bases not matched to a gene. CDR1 is SGHRS, CDR2 YFSETQ, per germline. The CDR3 DNA is TGCGCCAGCAGCTTTGCTAGGACTAGCGGGAGCACAGATACGCAGTATTTT. Translated, it gives CASSFARTSGSTDTQYF.

The V and J genes are TRBV12-3 or TRBV12-4 and TRBJ2-7; TRBD1 agrees at 7 bases. J gave up 2 bases and V 0 bases, and 7 bases lay outside the gene matches. This CDR3 contains 16 residues. The CDR3, as DNA: TGTGCCAGCAGTTTAGCCACCCGCCAGGGGGCCTACGAGCAGTACTTC. This gives the protein CASSLATRQGAYEQYF.

The chain links TRBV5-1 to TRBJ1-4, with a tentative D call TRBD1 (6 bases). The V gene lost 3 bases and the J gene lost 6 bases, with 15 bases spanning the gap. This CDR3 contains 15 residues. Germline-derived CDR1 and CDR2 are SGHRS and YFSETQ. CDR3 sequence (DNA): TGCGCCAGCAGCTGGGGGGACATTGGTTATGAAAAACTGTTTTTT. Translating gives CASSWGDIGYEKLFF.

The table lists this clonotype with a few counts. The chain combines TRBV6-2 or TRBV6-3 with TRBJ1-6; unclear D gene. In germline, CDR1 is MNHEY, CDR2 SVGEGT. Trimming took off 2 bases at V and 9 bases at J, with 11 bases between the two ends. The CDR3 is 14 amino acids. This CDR3 is CASSYVSETSPLHF. The CDR3 nucleotides are TGTGCCAGCAGTTACGTCTCGGAGACTTCACCCCTCCACTTT.

The rearrangement uses TRBV3-1 and TRBJ1-5; D perhaps matches TRBD1 (6 bases). This CDR3 has 17 residues. V lost 1 base, J lost 1 base, and 14 bases lay in between. The germline V gene encodes CDR1 LGHDT and CDR2 YNNKEL (reference sequence). The CDR3 nucleotides read TGTGCCAGCAGCCAAGGGGGGCACTTAAGGAGCAATCAGCCCCAGCATTTT. This gives the protein CASSQGGHLRSNQPQHF. The variable domain in full, with the rest retrieved from reference TRBV3-1 and TRBJ1-5, is DTAVSQTPKYLVTQMGNDKSIKCEQNLGHDTMYWYKQDSKKFLKIMFSYNNKELIINETVPNRFSPKSPDKAHLNLHINSLELGDSAVYFCASSQGGHLRSNQPQHFGDGTRLSIL.

V usage is TRBV5-1 and J usage is TRBJ1-6; 7 bases are a match to TRBD1. The V gene end was trimmed by 8 bases and the J gene end by 0 bases; junction bases not matched to a gene: 14. CDR3 length: 18 amino acids. CDR1 is SGHRS and CDR2 is YFSETQ in the germline V gene. In DNA, the CDR3 is TGCGCCAGGTTGCGTACGGGACAGAGGGGCTCCTATAATTCACCCCTCCACTTT. As protein: CARLRTGQRGSYNSPLHF.

The table lists this clonotype with a count of one. This chain uses TRBV20-1 with TRBJ2-3, with 9 nucleotides matching TRBD1. Germline trimming cut 6 bases from V and 6 bases from J; bases unmatched to any gene: 7. CDR3 size: 13 residues. Per the germline V gene, CDR1 is DFQATT and CDR2 is SNEGSKA (reference sequence). DNA for the CDR3: TGCAGTGCCCAGGGACAGGGAGTGGATACGCAGTATTTT. This gives the protein CSAQGQGVDTQYF.

This clonotype was seen only a few times. This chain connects TRBV28 to TRBJ1-5, with D tentatively TRBD1 (5 bases). The CDR3 extends over 13 amino acids. Germline V lookup: CDR1 MDHEN, CDR2 SYDVKM. V lost 7 bases and J lost 6, with 13 bases in between. CDR3 nucleotides: TGTGCCAGCATCGACAGTTCGCGTCAGCCCCAGCATTTT. Amino acids: CASIDSSRQPQHF. The variable domain in full, with the rest retrieved from reference TRBV28 and TRBJ1-5, is DVKVTQSSRYLVKRTGEKVFLECVQDMDHENMFWYRQDPGLGLRLIYFSYDVKMKEKGDIPEGYSVSREKKERFSLILESASTNQTSMYLCASIDSSRQPQHFGDGTRLSIL.

V and J are TRBV28 and TRBJ2-7, with TRBD1 matching over 7 bases. This CDR3 comprises 14 residues. Germline V gene sequence: CDR1 MDHEN, CDR2 SYDVKM. Trimming took 5 bases from V and 5 from J; bases not matched to a gene: 9. Here the CDR3 DNA reads TGTGCCAGCAGTGATCCGGGACAGAACCACGAGCAGTACTTC. Translation: CASSDPGQNHEQYF.

This clonotype has more than one count but fewer than ten. V is TRBV20-1 and J is TRBJ1-1; tentative D call: TRBD1 (5 bases). Germline V gene data show CDR1 as DFQATT and CDR2 as SNEGSKA (reference sequence). This CDR3 has 16 amino acids. Trimming pared 1 base from V and 0 bases from J, leaving 15 bases between. The CDR3 region is CSARVLAGPMNTEAFF. The CDR3 bases are TGCAGTGCTAGAGTGCTGGCAGGGCCCATGAACACTGAAGCTTTCTTT.

This chain links TRBV3-1 with TRBJ2-5; 7 bases agree with TRBD1. Germline V gene sequence: CDR1 LGHDT, CDR2 YNNKEL (reference sequence). Trimming took 3 bases from V and 1 from J; bases not matched to a gene: 11. The CDR3 covers 17 residues. The CDR3 is CASSQGITRDSQETQYF. The CDR3 nucleotides are TGTGCCAGCAGCCAGGGAATTACTCGGGACAGCCAAGAGACCCAGTACTTC.

The chain uses TRBV20-1 and TRBJ2-5; D possibly corresponds to TRBD2 (5 bases). Per germline, CDR1 DFQATT and CDR2 SNEGSKA (reference sequence). V lost 2 bases and J lost 1, with 20 bases in between. CDR3 length: 17 amino acids. The DNA of the CDR3 is TGCAGTGCTAGATCGAAGGTGCGAGGGAGAGCCCAAGAGACCCAGTACTTC. It is translated as CSARSKVRGRAQETQYF.

V usage is TRBV6-4 and J usage is TRBJ2-1; unclear D gene. The V and J ends lost 4 bases and 7 bases respectively, with 5 bases between them. The V gene's germline CDR1 is MRHNA and CDR2 SNTAGT. The CDR3 is 11 amino acids. CDR3 in DNA: TGTGCCAGCAGTGGCAAGAATGAGCAGTTCTTC. Translated, it gives CASSGKNEQFF.

V usage is TRBV27 and J usage is TRBJ2-3, with 9 bases aligning to TRBD2. The CDR3 consists of 15 residues. Germline trimming cut 5 bases from V and 6 bases from J; bases unmatched to any gene: 9. The V gene's germline CDR1 is MNHEY and CDR2 SMNVEV (reference sequence). CDR3 protein: CASSPWREGRDTQYF. In nucleotides, the CDR3 is TGTGCCAGCAGTCCATGGCGGGAGGGCCGTGATACGCAGTATTTT.

V and J are TRBV28 and TRBJ2-7, with TRBD1 identical over 9 bases. Losses at the gene ends were 8 bases for V and 6 bases for J; bases not matched to a gene: 8. This CDR3 has 13 residues. Germline values: CDR1 MDHEN, CDR2 SYDVKM. This CDR3 is CASRDRVPPEQYF. In DNA form, the CDR3 reads TGTGCCAGCCGGGACAGGGTACCTCCCGAGCAGTACTTC.